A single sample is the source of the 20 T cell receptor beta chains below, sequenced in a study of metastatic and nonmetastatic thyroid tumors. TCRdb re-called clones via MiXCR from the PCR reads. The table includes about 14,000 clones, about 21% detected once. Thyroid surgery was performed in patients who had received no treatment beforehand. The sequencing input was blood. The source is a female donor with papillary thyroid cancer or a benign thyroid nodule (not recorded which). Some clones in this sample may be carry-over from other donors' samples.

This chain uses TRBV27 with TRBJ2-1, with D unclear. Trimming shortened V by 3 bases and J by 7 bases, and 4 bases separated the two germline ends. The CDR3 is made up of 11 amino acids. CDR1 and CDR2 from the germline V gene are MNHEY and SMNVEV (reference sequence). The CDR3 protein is CASSLRNEQFF. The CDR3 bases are TGTGCCAGCAGTTTGCGGAATGAGCAGTTCTTC.

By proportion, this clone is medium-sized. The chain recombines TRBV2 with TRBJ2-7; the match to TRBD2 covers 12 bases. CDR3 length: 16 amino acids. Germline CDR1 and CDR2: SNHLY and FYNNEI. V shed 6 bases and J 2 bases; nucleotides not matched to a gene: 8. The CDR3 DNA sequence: TGTGCCAGCAGCGCCGAACTAGCGGGAGGCCCCTACGAGCAGTACTTC. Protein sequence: CASSAELAGGPYEQYF.

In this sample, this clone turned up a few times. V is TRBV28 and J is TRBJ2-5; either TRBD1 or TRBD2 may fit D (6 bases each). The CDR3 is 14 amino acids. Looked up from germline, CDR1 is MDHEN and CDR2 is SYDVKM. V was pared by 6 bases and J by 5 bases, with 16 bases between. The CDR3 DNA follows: TGTGCCAGCAGCCCGGGGGCAGTAGAGGAGACCCAGTACTTC. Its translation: CASSPGAVEETQYF. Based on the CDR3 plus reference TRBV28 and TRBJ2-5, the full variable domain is DVKVTQSSRYLVKRTGEKVFLECVQDMDHENMFWYRQDPGLGLRLIYFSYDVKMKEKGDIPEGYSVSREKKERFSLILESASTNQTSMYLCASSPGAVEETQYFGPGTRLLVL.

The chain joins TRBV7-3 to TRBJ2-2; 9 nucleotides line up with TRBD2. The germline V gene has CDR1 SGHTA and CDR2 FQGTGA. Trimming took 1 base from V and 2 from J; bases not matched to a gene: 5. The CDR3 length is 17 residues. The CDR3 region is CASSLRASGANTGELFF. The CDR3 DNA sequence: TGTGCCAGCAGCTTAAGGGCTAGCGGGGCCAACACCGGGGAGCTGTTTTTT. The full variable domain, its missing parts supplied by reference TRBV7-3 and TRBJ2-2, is GAGVSQTPSNKVTEKGKYVELRCDPISGHTALYWYRQSLGQGPEFLIYFQGTGAADDSGLPNDRFFAVRPEGSVSTLKIQRTERGDSAVYLCASSLRASGANTGELFFGEGSRLTVL.

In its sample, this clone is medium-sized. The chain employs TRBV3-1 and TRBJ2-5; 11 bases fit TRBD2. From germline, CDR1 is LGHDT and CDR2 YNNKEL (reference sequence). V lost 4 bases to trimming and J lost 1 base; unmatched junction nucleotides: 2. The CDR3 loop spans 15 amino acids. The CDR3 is CASSPGLAGQETQYF. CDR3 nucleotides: TGTGCCAGCAGCCCCGGACTAGCGGGCCAAGAGACCCAGTACTTC.

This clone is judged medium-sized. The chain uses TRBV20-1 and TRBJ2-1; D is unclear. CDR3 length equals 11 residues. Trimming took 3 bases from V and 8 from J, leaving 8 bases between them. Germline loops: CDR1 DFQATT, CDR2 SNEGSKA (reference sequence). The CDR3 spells CSASPVDEQFF. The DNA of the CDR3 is TGCAGTGCTAGTCCGGTGGATGAGCAGTTCTTC.

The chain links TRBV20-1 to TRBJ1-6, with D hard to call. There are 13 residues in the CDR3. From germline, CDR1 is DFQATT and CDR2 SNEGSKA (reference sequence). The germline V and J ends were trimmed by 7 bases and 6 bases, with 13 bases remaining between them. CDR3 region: CSVLRAVNSPLHF. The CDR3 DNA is TGCAGTGTCCTTAGGGCAGTTAATTCACCCCTCCACTTT.

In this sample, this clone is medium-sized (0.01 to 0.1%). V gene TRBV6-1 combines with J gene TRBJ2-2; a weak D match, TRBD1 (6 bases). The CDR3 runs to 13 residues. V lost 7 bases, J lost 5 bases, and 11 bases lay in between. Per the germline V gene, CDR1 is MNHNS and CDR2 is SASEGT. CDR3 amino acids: CASTHRVTGELFF. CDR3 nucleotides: TGTGCCAGCACCCACAGGGTAACCGGGGAGCTGTTTTTT.

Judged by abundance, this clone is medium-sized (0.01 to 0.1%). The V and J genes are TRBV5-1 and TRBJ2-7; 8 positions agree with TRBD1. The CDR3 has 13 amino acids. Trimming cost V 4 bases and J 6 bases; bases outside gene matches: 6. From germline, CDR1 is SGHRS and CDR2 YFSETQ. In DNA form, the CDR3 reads TGCGCCAGCAGCGTTAACGACAGGGGCGAGCAGTACTTC. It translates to CASSVNDRGEQYF.

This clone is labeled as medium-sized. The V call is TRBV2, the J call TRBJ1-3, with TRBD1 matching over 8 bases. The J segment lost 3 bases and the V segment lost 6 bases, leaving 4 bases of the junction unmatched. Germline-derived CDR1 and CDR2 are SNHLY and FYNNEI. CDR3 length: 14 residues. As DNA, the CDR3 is TGTGCCAGCAGCCGGACAGGGTATGGAAACACCATATATTTT. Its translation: CASSRTGYGNTIYF. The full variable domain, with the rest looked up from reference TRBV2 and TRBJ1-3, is EPEVTQTPSHQVTQMGQEVILRCVPISNHLYFYWYRQILGQKVEFLVSFYNNEISEKSEIFDDQFSVERPDGSNFTLKIRSTKLEDSAMYFCASSRTGYGNTIYFGEGSWLTVV.

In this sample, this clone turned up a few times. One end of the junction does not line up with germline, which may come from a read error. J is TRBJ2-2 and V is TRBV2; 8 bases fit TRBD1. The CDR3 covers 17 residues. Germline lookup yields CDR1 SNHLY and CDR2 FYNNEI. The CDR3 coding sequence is TGTGCCAGCAGAGAACGAATAGGGACAGGTATCTGCGGGGAGCTGGTTTTT. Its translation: CASRERIGTGICGELVF. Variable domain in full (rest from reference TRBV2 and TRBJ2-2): EPEVTQTPSHQVTQMGQEVILRCVPISNHLYFYWYRQILGQKVEFLVSFYNNEISEKSEIFDDQFSVERPDGSNFTLKIRSTKLEDSAMYFCASRERIGTGICGELVFGEGSRLTVL.

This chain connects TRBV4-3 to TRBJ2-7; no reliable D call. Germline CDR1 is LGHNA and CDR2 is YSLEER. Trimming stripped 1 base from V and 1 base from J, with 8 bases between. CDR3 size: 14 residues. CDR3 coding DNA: TGCGCCAGCAGCCAAGCGGGTTTTTCCTACGAGCAGTACTTC. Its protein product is CASSQAGFSYEQYF.

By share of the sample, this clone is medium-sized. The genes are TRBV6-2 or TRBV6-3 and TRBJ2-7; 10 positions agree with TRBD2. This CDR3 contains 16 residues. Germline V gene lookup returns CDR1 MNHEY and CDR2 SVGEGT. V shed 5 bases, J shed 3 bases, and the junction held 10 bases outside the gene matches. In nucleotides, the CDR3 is TGTGCCAGCAGTGACACCCTAGCGGGAGTTCGCTACGAGCAGTACTTC. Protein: CASSDTLAGVRYEQYF.

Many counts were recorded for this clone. CDR3 sequence (DNA): TGTGCCACCGGGGGTGACAATCAGCCCCAGCATTTT. Protein sequence: CATGGDNQPQHF. The gene calls are TRBV24-1 and TRBJ1-5; TRBD1 might be the D (5 bases). V lost 9 bases and J 3 bases, leaving 8 bases between the germline ends. The germline V gene has CDR1 KGHDR and CDR2 SFDVKD. The CDR3 sequence is 12 residues long.

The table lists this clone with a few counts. The CDR3 is CASKVTGDNYGYTF. The CDR3 DNA follows: TGTGCCAGCAAAGTGACAGGGGATAACTATGGCTACACCTTC. The chain employs TRBV6-1 and TRBJ1-2, with 8 bases identical to TRBD1. V was clipped by 7 bases and J by 1 base; unmatched bases: 5. The CDR3 has 14 residues. Germline CDR1 and CDR2: MNHNS and SASEGT.

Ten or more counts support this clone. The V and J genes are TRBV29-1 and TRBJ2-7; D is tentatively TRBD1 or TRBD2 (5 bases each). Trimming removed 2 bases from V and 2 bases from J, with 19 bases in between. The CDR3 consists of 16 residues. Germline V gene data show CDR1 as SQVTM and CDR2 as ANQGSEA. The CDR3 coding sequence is TGCAGCGTTGAAAGGTGGTCGGGGACGGGTACCTACGAGCAGTACTTC. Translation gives CSVERWSGTGTYEQYF.

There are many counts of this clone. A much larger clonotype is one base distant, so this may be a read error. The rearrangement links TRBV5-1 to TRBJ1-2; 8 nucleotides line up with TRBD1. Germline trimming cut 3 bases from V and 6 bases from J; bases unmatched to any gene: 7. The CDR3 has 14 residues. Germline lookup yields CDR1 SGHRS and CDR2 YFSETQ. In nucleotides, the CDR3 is TGCGCCAGCAGCTACTCGACAGGGGACCATGGCTACACCTTC. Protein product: CASSYSTGDHGYTF.

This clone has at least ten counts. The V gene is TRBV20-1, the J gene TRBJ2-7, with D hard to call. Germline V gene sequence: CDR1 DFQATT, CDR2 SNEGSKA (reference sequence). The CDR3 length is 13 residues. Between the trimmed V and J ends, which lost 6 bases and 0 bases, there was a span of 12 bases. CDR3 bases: TGCAGTGCCGCCCCGGGCCCCTCCTACGAGCAGTACTTC. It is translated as CSAAPGPSYEQYF.

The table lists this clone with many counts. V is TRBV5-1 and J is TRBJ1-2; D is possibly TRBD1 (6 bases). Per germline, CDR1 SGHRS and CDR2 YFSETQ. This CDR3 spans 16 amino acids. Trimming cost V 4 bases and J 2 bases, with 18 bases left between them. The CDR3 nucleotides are TGCGCCAGCAGCACCCGGGACACCGGGGGCAACTATGGCTACACCTTC. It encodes CASSTRDTGGNYGYTF. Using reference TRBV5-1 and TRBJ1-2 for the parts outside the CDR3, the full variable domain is KAGVTQTPRYLIKTRGQQVTLSCSPISGHRSVSWYQQTPGQGLQFLFEYFSETQRNKGNFPGRFSGRQFSNSRSEMNVSTLELGDSALYLCASSTRDTGGNYGYTFGSGTRLTVV.

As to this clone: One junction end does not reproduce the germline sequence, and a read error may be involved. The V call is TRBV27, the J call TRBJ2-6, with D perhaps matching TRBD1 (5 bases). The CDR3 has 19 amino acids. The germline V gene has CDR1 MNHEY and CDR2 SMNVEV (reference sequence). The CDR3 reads CASSLLGRIPISGANVMTF. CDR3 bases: TGTGCCAGCAGTTTATTGGGCCGTATTCCGATCTCTGGGGCCAACGTCATGACTTTC.